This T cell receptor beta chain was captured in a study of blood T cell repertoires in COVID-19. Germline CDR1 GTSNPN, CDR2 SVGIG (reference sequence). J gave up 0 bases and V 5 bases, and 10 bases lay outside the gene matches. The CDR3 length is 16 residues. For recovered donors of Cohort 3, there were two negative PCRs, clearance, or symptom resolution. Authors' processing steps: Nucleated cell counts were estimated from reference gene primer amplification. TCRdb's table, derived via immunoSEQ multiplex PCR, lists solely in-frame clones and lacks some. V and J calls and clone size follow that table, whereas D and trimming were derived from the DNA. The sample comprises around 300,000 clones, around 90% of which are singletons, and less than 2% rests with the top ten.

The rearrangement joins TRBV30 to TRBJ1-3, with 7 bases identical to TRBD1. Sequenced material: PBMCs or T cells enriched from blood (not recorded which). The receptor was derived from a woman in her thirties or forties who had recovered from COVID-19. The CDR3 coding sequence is TGTGCCTGGCAGTCAGGGGGATCCTACTCTGGAAACACCATATATTTT. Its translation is CAWQSGGSYSGNTIYF.